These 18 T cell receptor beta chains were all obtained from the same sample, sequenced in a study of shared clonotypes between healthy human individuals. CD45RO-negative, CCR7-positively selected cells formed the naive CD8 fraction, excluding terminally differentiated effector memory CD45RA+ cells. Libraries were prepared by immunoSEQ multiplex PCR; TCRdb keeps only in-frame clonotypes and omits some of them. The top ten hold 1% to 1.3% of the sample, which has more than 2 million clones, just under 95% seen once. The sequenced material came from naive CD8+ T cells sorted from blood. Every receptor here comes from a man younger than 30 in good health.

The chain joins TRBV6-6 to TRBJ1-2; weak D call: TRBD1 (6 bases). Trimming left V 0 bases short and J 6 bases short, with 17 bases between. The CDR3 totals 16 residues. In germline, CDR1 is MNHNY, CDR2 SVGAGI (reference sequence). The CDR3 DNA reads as TGTGCCAGCAGTTACTCGGGGGGGCCCCTATCTGATGGCTACACCTTC. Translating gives CASSYSGGPLSDGYTF.

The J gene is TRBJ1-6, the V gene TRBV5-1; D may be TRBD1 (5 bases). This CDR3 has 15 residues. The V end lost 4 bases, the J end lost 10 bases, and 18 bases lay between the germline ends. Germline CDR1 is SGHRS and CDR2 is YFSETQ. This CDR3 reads CASSREPREVSPLHF. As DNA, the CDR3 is TGCGCCAGCAGCCGGGAGCCCAGGGAAGTGTCACCCCTCCACTTT.

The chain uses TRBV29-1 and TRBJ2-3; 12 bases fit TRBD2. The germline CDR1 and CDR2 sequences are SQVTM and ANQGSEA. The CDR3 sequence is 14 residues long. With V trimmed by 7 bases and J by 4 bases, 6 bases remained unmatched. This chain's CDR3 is CSAFGLAGSDTQYF. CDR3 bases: TGCAGCGCCTTCGGACTAGCGGGATCAGATACGCAGTATTTT.

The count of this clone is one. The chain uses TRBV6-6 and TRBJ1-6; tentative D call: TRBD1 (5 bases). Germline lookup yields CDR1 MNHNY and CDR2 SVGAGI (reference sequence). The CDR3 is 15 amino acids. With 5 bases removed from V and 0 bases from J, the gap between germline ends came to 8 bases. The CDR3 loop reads CASSPDSSYNSPLHF. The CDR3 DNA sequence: TGTGCCAGCAGTCCCGACAGCTCCTATAATTCACCCCTCCACTTT.

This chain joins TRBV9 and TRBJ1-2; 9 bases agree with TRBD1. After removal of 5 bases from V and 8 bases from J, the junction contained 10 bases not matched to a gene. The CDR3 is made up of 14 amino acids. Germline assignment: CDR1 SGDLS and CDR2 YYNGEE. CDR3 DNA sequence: TGTGCCAGCAGTGGTACAGGGGGCGGCCTAGGCTACACCTTC. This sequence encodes CASSGTGGGLGYTF.

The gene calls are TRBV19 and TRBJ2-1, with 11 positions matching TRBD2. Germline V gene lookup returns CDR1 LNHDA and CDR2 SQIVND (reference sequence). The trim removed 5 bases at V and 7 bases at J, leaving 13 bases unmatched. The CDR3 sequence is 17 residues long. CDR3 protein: CASSCQTSGVCMNEQFF. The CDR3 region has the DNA TGTGCCAGTAGTTGTCAGACTAGCGGGGTTTGCATGAATGAGCAGTTCTTC.

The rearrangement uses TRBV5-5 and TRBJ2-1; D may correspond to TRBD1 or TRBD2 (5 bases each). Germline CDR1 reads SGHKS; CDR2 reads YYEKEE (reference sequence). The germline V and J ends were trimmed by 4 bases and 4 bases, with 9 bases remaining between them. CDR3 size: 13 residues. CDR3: CASSGDPYNEQFF. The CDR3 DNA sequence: TGTGCCAGCAGCGGGGACCCTTACAATGAGCAGTTCTTC.

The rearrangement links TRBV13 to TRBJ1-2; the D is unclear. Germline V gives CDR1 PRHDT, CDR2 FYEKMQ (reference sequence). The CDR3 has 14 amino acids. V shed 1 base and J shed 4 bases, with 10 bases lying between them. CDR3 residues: CASSLAQEIYGYTF. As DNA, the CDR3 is TGTGCCAGCAGCTTAGCGCAGGAAATCTATGGCTACACCTTC.

The CDR3 DNA reads as TGTGCCAGCAGTTACAGGGGGCGCTTGATGGGGACCGGGGAGCTGTTTTTT. Its translation: CASSYRGRLMGTGELFF. The chain joins TRBV28 to TRBJ2-2; TRBD1 agrees at 9 bases. This CDR3 has 17 residues. Germline-derived CDR1 and CDR2 are MDHEN and SYDVKM. With V trimmed by 4 bases and J by 5 bases, 11 bases remained unmatched.

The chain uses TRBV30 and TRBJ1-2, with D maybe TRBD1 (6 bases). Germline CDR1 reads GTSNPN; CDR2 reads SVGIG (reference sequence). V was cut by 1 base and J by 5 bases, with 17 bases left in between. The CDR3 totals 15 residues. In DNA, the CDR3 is TGTGCCTGGAGTGCCGAACAGGGTTGGTATTATGGCTACACCTTC. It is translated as CAWSAEQGWYYGYTF.

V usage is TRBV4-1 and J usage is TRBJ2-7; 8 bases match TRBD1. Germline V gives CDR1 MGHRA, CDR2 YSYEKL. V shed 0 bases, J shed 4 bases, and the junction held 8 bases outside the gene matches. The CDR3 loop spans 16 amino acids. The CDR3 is CASSQDRPGQGYEQYF. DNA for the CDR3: TGCGCCAGCAGCCAAGACCGGCCCGGACAGGGTTACGAGCAGTACTTC.

The CDR3, as DNA: TGTGCCAGCAGTGGATGGAGCGAGACCCAGTACTTC. This translates into CASSGWSETQYF. The gene calls are TRBV6-1 and TRBJ2-5; D ambiguous. This CDR3 comprises 12 residues. Germline CDR1 and CDR2: MNHNS and SASEGT. V shed 4 bases and J shed 5 bases, with 8 bases lying between them.

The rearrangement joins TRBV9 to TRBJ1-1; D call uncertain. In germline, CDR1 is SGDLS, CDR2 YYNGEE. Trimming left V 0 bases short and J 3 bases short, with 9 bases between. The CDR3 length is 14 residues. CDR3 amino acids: CASSVGIRDTEAFF. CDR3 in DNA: TGTGCCAGCAGCGTAGGTATAAGGGACACTGAAGCTTTCTTT.

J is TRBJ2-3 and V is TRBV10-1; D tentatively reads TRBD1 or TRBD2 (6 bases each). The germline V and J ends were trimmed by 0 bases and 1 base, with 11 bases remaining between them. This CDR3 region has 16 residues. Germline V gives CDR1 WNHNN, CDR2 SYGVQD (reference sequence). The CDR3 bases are TGCGCCAGCAGTGAGTCGTGGGGGGCCCGCACAGATACGCAGTATTTT. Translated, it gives CASSESWGARTDTQYF.

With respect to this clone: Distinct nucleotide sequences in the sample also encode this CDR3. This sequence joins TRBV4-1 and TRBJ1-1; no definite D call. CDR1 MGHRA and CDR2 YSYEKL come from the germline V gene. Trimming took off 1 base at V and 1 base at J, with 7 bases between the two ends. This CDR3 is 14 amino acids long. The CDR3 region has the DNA TGCGCCAGCAGCCAAGTCGAAGGGAACACTGAAGCTTTCTTT. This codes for CASSQVEGNTEAFF.

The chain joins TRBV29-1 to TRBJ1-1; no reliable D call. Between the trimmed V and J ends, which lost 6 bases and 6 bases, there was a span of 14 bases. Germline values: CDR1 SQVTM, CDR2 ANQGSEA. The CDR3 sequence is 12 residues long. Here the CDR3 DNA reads TGCAGCGTGACGGGAGGGTGGCCTGAAGCTTTCTTT. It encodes CSVTGGWPEAFF.

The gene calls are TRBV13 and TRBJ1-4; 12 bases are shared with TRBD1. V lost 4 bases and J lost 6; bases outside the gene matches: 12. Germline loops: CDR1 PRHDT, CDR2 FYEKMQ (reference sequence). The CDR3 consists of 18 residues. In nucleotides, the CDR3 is TGTGCCAGCAGCTCATCCGGGACAGGGGGCGTTGGCGATGAAAAACTGTTTTTT. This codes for CASSSSGTGGVGDEKLFF.

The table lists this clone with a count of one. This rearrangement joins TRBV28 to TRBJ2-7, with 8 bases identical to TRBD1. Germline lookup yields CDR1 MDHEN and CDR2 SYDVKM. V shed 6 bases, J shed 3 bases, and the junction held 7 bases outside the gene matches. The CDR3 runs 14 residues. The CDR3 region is CASRSGTGYYEQYF. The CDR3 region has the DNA TGTGCCAGCAGATCCGGGACAGGATACTACGAGCAGTACTTC.